This entry is about one T cell receptor (beta chain). CDR1 MNHEY and CDR2 SVGAGI come from the germline V gene. The CDR3 runs 15 residues. J lost 3 bases, V lost 6 bases, and 6 bases had no gene match. This record comes from a study of blood T cell repertoires in COVID-19. Study details: Donors in the United States, Italy and Spain gave samples during acute or convalescent COVID-19. PBMCs, B-cell-depleted T cells, or T cells provided the cDNA or gDNA that made up the material.

Authors' data handling: From reference gene primer amplification, estimates of nucleated cell counts were derived. The method was immunoSEQ multiplex PCR; TCRdb's version includes in-frame clones alone and lacks a portion of them. V, J and clone size are those of that table, while D and trimming were read from the DNA. The sample includes more than 95,000 clones, less than 80% seen only once; the top ten take under 3%. Sequencing input: peripheral blood. This TCR was recovered from a man aged 50 or older with acute or convalescent COVID-19. The chain combines TRBV6-5 with TRBJ2-1; 9 positions agree with TRBD2. CDR3 sequence reads: CASRRAGGHYNEQFF. The CDR3 nucleotides read TGTGCCAGCAGACGAGCGGGAGGCCACTACAATGAGCAGTTCTTC.